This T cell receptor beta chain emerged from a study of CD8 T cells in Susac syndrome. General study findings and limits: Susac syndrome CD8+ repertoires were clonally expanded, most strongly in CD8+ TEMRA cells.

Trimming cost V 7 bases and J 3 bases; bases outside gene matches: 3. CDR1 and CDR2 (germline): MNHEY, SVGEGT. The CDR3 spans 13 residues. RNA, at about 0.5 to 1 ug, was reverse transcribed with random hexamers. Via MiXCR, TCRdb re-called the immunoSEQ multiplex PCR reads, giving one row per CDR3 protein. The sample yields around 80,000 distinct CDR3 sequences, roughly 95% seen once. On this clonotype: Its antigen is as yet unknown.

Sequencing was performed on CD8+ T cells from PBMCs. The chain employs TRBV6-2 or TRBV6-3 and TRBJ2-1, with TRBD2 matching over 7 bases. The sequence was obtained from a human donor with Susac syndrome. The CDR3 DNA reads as TGTGCCAGCATCGGGGGGATCTACAATGAGCAGTTCTTC. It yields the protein CASIGGIYNEQFF.